This paragraph covers one TCR beta chain sequence. This entry comes from a study of blood T cell repertoires in COVID-19. On the study more broadly: Italy, Spain and the United States were the sources of the convalescent and acute COVID-19 samples. Nucleic acid was either cDNA or gDNA, and it came from T cells, B-cell-depleted T cells, or PBMCs.

In the source study's methods: Quantification of nucleated cells was approximated via reference gene primer amplification. Method: immunoSEQ multiplex PCR; TCRdb's copy keeps in-frame clones and lacks some. From that table come the V and J calls and clone size; the DNA was used to work out D and trimming. The data contain 150,000 or so clones, 85% of them seen just once; the ten biggest clones take up 3% to 3.5%. Germline V gene sequence: CDR1 SGHVS, CDR2 FQNEAQ. V was pared by 6 bases and J by 10 bases, with 21 bases between. The CDR3 length is 15 residues. The TCR was taken from a human donor with acute or convalescent COVID-19. The donor label of this sample is uncertain. Sequencing used peripheral blood. The rearrangement joins TRBV7-8 to TRBJ1-4; D is ambiguous. The CDR3 loop is CASSPDRRVAGKLFF. DNA for the CDR3: TGTGCCAGCAGTCCTGATAGAAGGGTTGCGGGAAAACTGTTTTTT.